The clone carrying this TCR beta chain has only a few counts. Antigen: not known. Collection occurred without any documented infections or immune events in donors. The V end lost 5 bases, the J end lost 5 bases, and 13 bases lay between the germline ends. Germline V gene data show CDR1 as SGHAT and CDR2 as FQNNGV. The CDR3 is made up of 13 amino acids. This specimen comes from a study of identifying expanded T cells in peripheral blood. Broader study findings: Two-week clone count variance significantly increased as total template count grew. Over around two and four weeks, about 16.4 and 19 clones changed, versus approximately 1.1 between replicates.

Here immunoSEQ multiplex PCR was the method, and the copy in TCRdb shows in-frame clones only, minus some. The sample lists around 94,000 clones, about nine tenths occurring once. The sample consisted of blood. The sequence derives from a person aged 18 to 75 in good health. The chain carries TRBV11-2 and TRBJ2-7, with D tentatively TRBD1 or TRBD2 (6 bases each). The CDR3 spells CASSAGQFDEQYF. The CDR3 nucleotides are TGTGCCAGCAGCGCGGGACAATTTGACGAGCAGTACTTC.